This T cell receptor (beta chain) was identified in a study of blood T cell repertoires in COVID-19. The V end lost 6 bases, the J end lost 0 bases, and 14 bases lay between the germline ends. The CDR3 spans 15 residues. Germline assignment: CDR1 MNHEY and CDR2 SVGAGI. The assay was immunoSEQ multiplex PCR, and TCRdb's table has in-frame clones only and misses some. The sample holds some 120,000 clones, approximately 86% seen once. The receptor was derived from a man in his forties with acute or convalescent COVID-19. The chain recombines TRBV6-5 with TRBJ1-1; the D gene is possibly TRBD1 (5 bases). Material: peripheral blood. The CDR3 sequence: CASSRGGDLNTEAFF. CDR3 nucleotide sequence: TGTGCCAGCAGCCGAGGAGGGGACCTGAACACTGAAGCTTTCTTT.